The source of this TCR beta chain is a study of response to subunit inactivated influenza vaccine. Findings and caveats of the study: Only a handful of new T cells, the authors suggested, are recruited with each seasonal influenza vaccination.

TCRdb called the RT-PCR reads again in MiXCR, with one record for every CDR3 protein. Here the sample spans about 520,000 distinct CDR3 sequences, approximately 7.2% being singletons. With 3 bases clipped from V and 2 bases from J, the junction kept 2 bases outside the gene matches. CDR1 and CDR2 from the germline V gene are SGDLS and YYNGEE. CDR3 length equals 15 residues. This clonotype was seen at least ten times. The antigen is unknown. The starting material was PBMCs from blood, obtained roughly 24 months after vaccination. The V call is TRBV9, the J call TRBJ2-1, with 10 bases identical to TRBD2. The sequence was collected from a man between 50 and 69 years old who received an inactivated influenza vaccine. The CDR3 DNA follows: TGTGCCAGCAGCGGTAGCGGGGGGACCTACAATGAGCAGTTCTTC. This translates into CASSGSGGTYNEQFF. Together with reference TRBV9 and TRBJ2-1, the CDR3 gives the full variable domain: DSGVTQTPKHLITATGQRVTLRCSPRSGDLSVYWYQQSLDQGLQFLIQYYNGEERAKGNILERFSAQQFPDLHSELNLSSLELGDSALYFCASSGSGGTYNEQFFGPGTRLTVL.